These 29 T cell receptor beta chains share one sample of origin, sequenced in a study of control samples from healthy donors and cancer patients. Method: immunoSEQ multiplex PCR; TCRdb's copy keeps in-frame clones and lacks some. Of 120,000 or so clones in the sample, roughly 91% were seen once. Input material: blood. These receptors all stem from a middle-aged man in good health.

The chain uses TRBV10-1 and TRBJ2-3; 8 nucleotides match TRBD2. Trimming removed 3 bases from V and 5 bases from J; junction bases left unmatched: 4. In germline, CDR1 is WNHNN, CDR2 SYGVQD (reference sequence). The CDR3 runs 14 residues. The CDR3: CASSDGTSQDTQYF. The DNA for the CDR3 is TGCGCCAGCAGTGACGGGACTAGTCAAGATACGCAGTATTTT.

The chain joins TRBV4-3 to TRBJ1-6; D is unclear. Germline assignment: CDR1 LGHNA and CDR2 YSLEER. CDR3 size: 19 residues. The V end was cut by 2 bases, the J end by 0 bases, with 17 bases between. CDR3 DNA: TGCGCCAGCAGCCAATTCGACTGGACGGTGCACTCCTATAATTCACCCCTCCACTTT. It translates to CASSQFDWTVHSYNSPLHF.

This clone was detected once. CDR3 in amino acids: CASSTGSDTQYF. The CDR3 nucleotides read TGTGCCAGCAGCACGGGGTCAGATACGCAGTATTTT. The chain links TRBV5-5 to TRBJ2-3; TRBD2 is a possible D gene (5 bases). The CDR3 runs 12 residues. V was trimmed by 4 bases and J by 4 bases, leaving 7 bases between them. Germline loops: CDR1 SGHKS, CDR2 YYEKEE (reference sequence). Full variable domain (rest looked up from reference TRBV5-5 and TRBJ2-3): DAGVTQSPTHLIKTRGQQVTLRCSPISGHKSVSWYQQVLGQGPQFIFQYYEKEERGRGNFPDRFSARQFPNYSSELNVNALLLGDSALYLCASSTGSDTQYFGPGTRLTVL.

J is TRBJ2-5 and V is TRBV5-4, with D perhaps matching TRBD1 (6 bases). Germline values: CDR1 SGHNT, CDR2 YYREEE (reference sequence). V lost 0 bases, J lost 5 bases, and 11 bases lay in between. The CDR3 is 14 amino acids. The CDR3 loop is CASSLAGQGETQYF. CDR3 nucleotide sequence: TGTGCCAGCAGCTTGGCCGGCCAGGGGGAGACCCAGTACTTC.

The rearrangement links TRBV24-1 to TRBJ1-2, with D maybe TRBD1 (6 bases). CDR3 length: 15 residues. Trimming shortened V by 4 bases and J by 7 bases, and 18 bases separated the two germline ends. The germline CDR1 and CDR2 sequences are KGHDR and SFDVKD. In DNA, the CDR3 is TGTGCCACCAGTGAAACAGCAAGGGGAGGGGGTGGCTACACCTTC. It is translated as CATSETARGGGGYTF.

The chain has TRBV6-6 and TRBJ1-2; 8 bases are shared with TRBD1. Trimming took 5 bases from V and 6 from J; bases not matched to a gene: 11. Germline CDR1 is MNHNY and CDR2 is SVGAGI (reference sequence). The CDR3 covers 15 residues. The CDR3 reads CASSNLGTGPHGYTF. In nucleotides, the CDR3 is TGTGCCAGCAGTAACCTCGGGACAGGTCCCCATGGCTACACCTTC.

The chain employs TRBV2 and TRBJ1-2; 7 bases agree with TRBD1. The CDR3 consists of 14 residues. Germline-derived CDR1 and CDR2 are SNHLY and FYNNEI. Trimming took 1 base from V and 3 from J; bases not matched to a gene: 2. CDR3 coding DNA: TGTGCCAGCAGTGAAGACAGGGGATACTATGGCTACACCTTC. Protein product: CASSEDRGYYGYTF. Complete variable domain (other parts from reference TRBV2 and TRBJ1-2): EPEVTQTPSHQVTQMGQEVILRCVPISNHLYFYWYRQILGQKVEFLVSFYNNEISEKSEIFDDQFSVERPDGSNFTLKIRSTKLEDSAMYFCASSEDRGYYGYTFGSGTRLTVV.

V gene TRBV19 combines with J gene TRBJ2-4, with unresolved D. This CDR3 comprises 14 residues. Germline values: CDR1 LNHDA, CDR2 SQIVND (reference sequence). Between the trimmed V and J ends, which lost 3 bases and 0 bases, there was a span of 6 bases. CDR3 protein: CASSIDLAKNIQYF. In DNA form, the CDR3 reads TGTGCCAGTAGTATTGACTTAGCCAAAAACATTCAGTACTTC.

This chain joins TRBV19 and TRBJ1-5; 9 bases match TRBD1. The CDR3 contains 15 residues. The junction had 9 bases not matched to a gene; V was cut back by 6 bases and J by 6 bases. In germline, CDR1 is LNHDA, CDR2 SQIVND (reference sequence). The CDR3 spells CASRERDRVAQPQHF. CDR3 coding DNA: TGTGCCAGTAGAGAAAGGGACAGGGTGGCTCAGCCCCAGCATTTT.

The chain combines TRBV6-5 with TRBJ2-7; D tentatively fits TRBD1 or TRBD2 (5 bases each). V was shortened by 3 bases and J by 6 bases, with 12 bases between the two germline ends. This CDR3 contains 13 residues. From germline, CDR1 is MNHEY and CDR2 SVGAGI. The CDR3 nucleotides read TGTGCCAGCAGTTATAGTTTTGGGGGCGAGCAGTACTTC. Its protein product is CASSYSFGGEQYF.

This clone was found a few times. V and J are TRBV15 and TRBJ2-7; a possible D gene is TRBD2 (6 bases). V shed 0 bases and J shed 2 bases, with 8 bases lying between them. The germline V gene has CDR1 LNHNV and CDR2 YYDKDF (reference sequence). The CDR3 sequence is 14 residues long. The CDR3 DNA follows: TGTGCCACCAGCAGAGATCCGGGGGCCTACGAGCAGTACTTC. It yields the protein CATSRDPGAYEQYF.

The chain carries TRBV7-6 and TRBJ2-1; 9 nucleotides match TRBD2. Germline V gives CDR1 SGHVS, CDR2 FNYEAQ. CDR3 length: 17 amino acids. Trimming at V came to 1 base and at J to 1 base, leaving 5 bases not matched to a gene. CDR3 in amino acids: CASSLVGGGASYNEQFF. Written as DNA, the CDR3 is TGTGCCAGCAGCTTAGTGGGCGGGGGGGCATCCTACAATGAGCAGTTCTTC.

The rearrangement joins TRBV25-1 to TRBJ2-7, with no clear D. V was trimmed by 8 bases and J by 4 bases, leaving 12 bases between them. The CDR3 is made up of 12 amino acids. Germline V lookup: CDR1 MGHDK, CDR2 SYGVNS. The chain's CDR3 is CASSGLGYEQYF. The CDR3 region has the DNA TGTGCCAGCTCCGGTCTCGGGTACGAGCAGTACTTC.

V and J are TRBV6-2 or TRBV6-3 and TRBJ2-1, with 8 nucleotides matching TRBD1. The V gene's germline CDR1 is MNHEY and CDR2 SVGEGT. The CDR3 length is 16 residues. V trimming: 5 bases; J trimming: 4 bases; junction bases outside the gene matches: 10. The CDR3 DNA sequence: TGTGCCAGCAGTCGAGCCAGGGGGCAGGGATACAATGAGCAGTTCTTC. As protein: CASSRARGQGYNEQFF.

The rearrangement uses TRBV11-3 and TRBJ1-1; D is ambiguous. The V gene's germline CDR1 is SGHNT and CDR2 YENEEA. The CDR3 loop spans 14 amino acids. Trimming cost V 3 bases and J 2 bases, with 10 bases left between them. CDR3 region: CASSLSQINTEAFF. The CDR3 coding sequence is TGTGCCAGCAGCTTGAGTCAGATTAACACTGAAGCTTTCTTT.

Details on this clone: Other nucleotide sequences from this sample produce the same CDR3. The chain links TRBV5-4 to TRBJ2-3; D call uncertain. V was shortened by 5 bases and J by 1 base, with 5 bases between the two germline ends. Per germline, CDR1 SGHNT and CDR2 YYREEE (reference sequence). The CDR3 runs 12 residues. The CDR3, as DNA: TGTGCCAGCAGGTCCGGCACAGATACGCAGTATTTT. This codes for CASRSGTDTQYF.

The chain is built from TRBV7-9 and TRBJ2-2, with D unclear. The length of the CDR3 is 15 residues. The V and J ends lost 5 bases and 0 bases respectively, with 10 bases between them. From germline, CDR1 is SEHNR and CDR2 FQNEAQ (reference sequence). The DNA for the CDR3 is TGTGCCAGCAGCATCTCGACACCGAACACCGGGGAGCTGTTTTTT. Translation gives CASSISTPNTGELFF.

This chain links TRBV30 with TRBJ1-6, with D tentatively TRBD1 (6 bases). Germline loops: CDR1 GTSNPN, CDR2 SVGIG (reference sequence). This CDR3 spans 16 amino acids. Trimming cost V 3 bases and J 4 bases, with 16 bases left between them. The CDR3 coding sequence is TGTGCCTGGAGAGTGGGGGGGGCGGAATATAATTCACCCCTCCACTTT. The encoded protein is CAWRVGGAEYNSPLHF.

CDR3: CASSSIYEQYF. CDR3 DNA: TGTGCCAGCAGTTCTATCTACGAGCAGTACTTC. V gene TRBV6-2 or TRBV6-3 combines with J gene TRBJ2-7; D not resolved. Germline loops: CDR1 MNHEY, CDR2 SVGEGT. V shed 4 bases and J shed 3 bases, with 4 bases lying between them. This CDR3 has 11 amino acids.

In regard to this clone: Other DNA sequences in the same sample also yield this CDR3. The chain links TRBV3-1 (or the pseudogene TRBV3-2) to TRBJ1-2; D call uncertain. The V end was cut by 0 bases, the J end by 6 bases, with 8 bases between. The CDR3 loop spans 13 amino acids. CDR1 and CDR2 (germline): LGHDT, YNNKEL (reference sequence). In DNA, the CDR3 is TGTGCCAGCAGCCAAGAGTATGGGGATGGCTACACCTTC. This sequence encodes CASSQEYGDGYTF.

The genes are TRBV11-3 and TRBJ2-7; 7 bases align to TRBD1. CDR3 length: 13 amino acids. Germline V gives CDR1 SGHNT, CDR2 YENEEA. Trimming took 10 bases from V and 7 from J; bases not matched to a gene: 13. The chain's CDR3 is CATARDRVEEQYF. The DNA for the CDR3 is TGTGCCACCGCTCGTGACAGGGTGGAAGAGCAGTACTTC.

The rearrangement links TRBV9 to TRBJ2-7; no clear D. V was trimmed by 2 bases and J by 3 bases, leaving 9 bases between them. Germline lookup yields CDR1 SGDLS and CDR2 YYNGEE. The length of the CDR3 is 13 residues. The CDR3, as DNA: TGTGCCAGCAGCGTCTCACACAACTACGAGCAGTACTTC. Its protein is CASSVSHNYEQYF.

V and J are TRBV6-5 and TRBJ1-1; D is uncertain. Germline V gene data show CDR1 as MNHEY and CDR2 as SVGAGI. The CDR3 totals 16 residues. V shed 0 bases and J shed 5 bases, with 16 bases lying between them. This chain's CDR3 is CASSYSITQTITEAFF. DNA for the CDR3: TGTGCCAGCAGTTACTCGATCACCCAGACTATAACTGAAGCTTTCTTT.

CDR3 residues: CASSPGLGGVASGYTF. The CDR3 DNA follows: TGTGCCAGCTCACCAGGTTTAGGTGGGGTGGCCAGTGGCTACACCTTC. The chain uses TRBV18 and TRBJ1-2; no definite D call. The germline gives CDR1 KGHSH, CDR2 LQKENI. Trimming took off 2 bases at V and 7 bases at J, with 20 bases between the two ends. The CDR3 runs 16 residues.

The V gene is TRBV24-1, the J gene TRBJ1-2; possibly TRBD1 for D (6 bases). The CDR3 has 13 residues. Trimming stripped 4 bases from V and 7 bases from J, with 12 bases between. Germline V gene data show CDR1 as KGHDR and CDR2 as SFDVKD. The CDR3 region has the DNA TGTGCCACCAGTGACAGGGGTCTTGGTGGCTACACCTTC. Its protein product is CATSDRGLGGYTF.

V and J are TRBV25-1 and TRBJ2-2, with TRBD1 matching over 7 bases. The germline V gene encodes CDR1 MGHDK and CDR2 SYGVNS. This CDR3 has 15 residues. Trimming removed 7 bases from V and 6 bases from J; junction bases left unmatched: 11. DNA for the CDR3: TGTGCCAGCAAAGATCCGACAGGGCTCCCCGGGGAGCTGTTTTTT. Protein sequence: CASKDPTGLPGELFF.

The CDR3 is CASSPTSGEVPGELFF. CDR3 DNA sequence: TGTGCCAGCAGCCCCACTAGCGGGGAAGTTCCCGGGGAGCTGTTTTTT. This chain joins TRBV7-7 and TRBJ2-2; TRBD2 matches at 10 bases. Per the germline V gene, CDR1 is SSHAT and CDR2 is FNYEAQ (reference sequence). V gave up 5 bases and J gave up 6 bases; unmatched junction bases: 9. The CDR3 has 16 residues.

This clone was detected only a few times. One end of the junction does not line up with germline, which may come from a read error. The V gene is TRBV7-2, the J gene TRBJ2-5; 8 bases are a match to TRBD2. The CDR3 totals 14 residues. CDR1 and CDR2 (germline): SGHTA, FQGNSA. CDR3 DNA: TGTGCCAGCAGCATAGCGGGACTATCGGAGACCCAGTACTTC. Protein product: CASSIAGLSETQYF. The whole variable domain, remainder taken from reference TRBV7-2 and TRBJ2-5, is GAGVSQSPSNKVTEKGKDVELRCDPISGHTALYWYRQSLGQGLEFLIYFQGNSAPDKSGLPSDRFSAERTGGSVSTLTIQRTQQEDSAVYLCASSIAGLSETQYFGPGTRLLVL.

This clone appeared a single time. This chain joins TRBV7-2 and TRBJ2-2; D is unclear. CDR3 length: 14 residues. The V end lost 4 bases, the J end lost 3 bases, and 9 bases lay between the germline ends. Germline V lookup: CDR1 SGHTA, CDR2 FQGNSA. The CDR3: CASSSRRDTGELFF. The CDR3 DNA reads as TGTGCCAGCAGCTCACGACGGGACACCGGGGAGCTGTTTTTT.